Listed here are 3 T cell receptor beta chains from one sample, sequenced in a study of cytomegalovirus exposure and HLA in healthy donors. PCR employed 60 Vbeta and 13 Jbeta primers. This table comes from immunoSEQ multiplex PCR, and its TCRdb copy is limited to in-frame clones, with some not included. The top ten hold less than 20% of the sample, which has hundreds of thousands of clones, about 83% seen once. The material sequenced was PBMCs. The receptors shown here come from a man aged 40-50 years in good health and CMV-seronegative.

The rearrangement uses TRBV7-3 and TRBJ2-3; 7 bases map to TRBD2. CDR1 and CDR2 from the germline V gene are SGHTA and FQGTGA. Trimming removed 1 base from V and 4 bases from J; junction bases left unmatched: 5. CDR3 length: 15 amino acids. CDR3 amino acids: CASSLIRGVADTQYF. DNA for the CDR3: TGTGCCAGCAGCTTAATCCGGGGGGTGGCAGATACGCAGTATTTT. The full variable domain, with the rest looked up from reference TRBV7-3 and TRBJ2-3, is GAGVSQTPSNKVTEKGKYVELRCDPISGHTALYWYRQSLGQGPEFLIYFQGTGAADDSGLPNDRFFAVRPEGSVSTLKIQRTERGDSAVYLCASSLIRGVADTQYFGPGTRLTVL.

The chain links TRBV19 to TRBJ2-7; 7 positions agree with TRBD1. Germline loops: CDR1 LNHDA, CDR2 SQIVND (reference sequence). The CDR3 runs 13 residues. With V trimmed by 5 bases and J by 5 bases, 6 bases remained unmatched. Written as DNA, the CDR3 is TGTGCCAGTAGTTACAGGGGAATGGACGAGCAGTACTTC. Its protein is CASSYRGMDEQYF.

This chain uses TRBV10-3 with TRBJ2-3; the D is unclear. The germline CDR1 and CDR2 sequences are ENHRY and SYGVKD. The CDR3 contains 12 residues. V lost 8 bases, J lost 1 base, and 7 bases lay in between. The CDR3 spells CAIDTGTDTQYF. Written as DNA, the CDR3 is TGTGCCATCGATACGGGCACAGATACGCAGTATTTT.